A single TCR beta chain is shown here with its context. Its specificity is unknown. The CDR3 covers 15 residues. The germline V gene encodes CDR1 LGHNA and CDR2 YSLEER. V lost 0 bases and J 7 bases, leaving 15 bases between the germline ends. This sample was taken from a study of cytomegalovirus exposure and HLA in healthy donors. Looking at the study overall: When 398 donors were genotyped, roughly 82% of them were found to fall in the Caucasian-associated ancestry cluster. Study outcomes and limitations: Later genetic work tied a missense DCLRE1C variant to beta-chain V and J trimming. In vitro work confirmed that a few CMV-associated chains recognize CMV antigens.

Use of 60 Vbeta and 13 Jbeta primers characterized the PCR. Sequencing used immunoSEQ multiplex PCR; TCRdb keeps in-frame clones, though not all of them. The sample has roughly 190,000 clones; roughly 70% are singletons. This clonotype was obtained from a woman aged 25 to 39 in good health and CMV-seronegative. The rearrangement uses TRBV4-3 and TRBJ1-2; D unclear. Sequencing was done on a sample of PBMCs. CDR3 bases: TGCGCCAGCAGCCAAGATACCTTCACGGTACGTGGCTACACCTTC. Its protein is CASSQDTFTVRGYTF.